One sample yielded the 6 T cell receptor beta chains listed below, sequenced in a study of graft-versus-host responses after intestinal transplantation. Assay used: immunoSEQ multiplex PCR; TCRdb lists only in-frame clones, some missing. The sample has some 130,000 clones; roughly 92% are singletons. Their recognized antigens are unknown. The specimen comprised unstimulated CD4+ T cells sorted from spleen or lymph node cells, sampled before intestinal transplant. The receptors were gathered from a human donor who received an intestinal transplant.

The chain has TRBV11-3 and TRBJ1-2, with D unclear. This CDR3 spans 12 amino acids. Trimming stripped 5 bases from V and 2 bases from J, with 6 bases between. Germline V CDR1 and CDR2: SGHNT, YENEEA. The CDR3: CASSARNYGYTF. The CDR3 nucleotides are TGTGCCAGCAGCGCAAGGAACTATGGCTACACCTTC.

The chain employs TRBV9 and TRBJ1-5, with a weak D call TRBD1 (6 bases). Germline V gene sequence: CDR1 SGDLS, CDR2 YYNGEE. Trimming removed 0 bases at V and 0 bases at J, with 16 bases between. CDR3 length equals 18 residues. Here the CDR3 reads CASSVVGGSIYSNQPQHF. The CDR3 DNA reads TGTGCCAGCAGCGTAGTGGGGGGCTCTATTTATAGCAATCAGCCCCAGCATTTT.

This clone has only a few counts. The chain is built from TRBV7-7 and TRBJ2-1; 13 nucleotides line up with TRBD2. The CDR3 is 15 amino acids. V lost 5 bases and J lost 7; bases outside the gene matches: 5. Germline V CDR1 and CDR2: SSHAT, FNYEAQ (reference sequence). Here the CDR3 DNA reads TGTGCCAGCAGCCCAGGACTAGCGGGGGTGAATGAGCAGTTCTTC. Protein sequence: CASSPGLAGVNEQFF.

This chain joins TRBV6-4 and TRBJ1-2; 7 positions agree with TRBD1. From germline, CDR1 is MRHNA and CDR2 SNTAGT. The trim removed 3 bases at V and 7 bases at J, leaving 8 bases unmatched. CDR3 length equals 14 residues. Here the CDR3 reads CASSETGPGGGYTF. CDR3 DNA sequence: TGTGCCAGCAGTGAAACCGGCCCAGGGGGTGGCTACACCTTC.

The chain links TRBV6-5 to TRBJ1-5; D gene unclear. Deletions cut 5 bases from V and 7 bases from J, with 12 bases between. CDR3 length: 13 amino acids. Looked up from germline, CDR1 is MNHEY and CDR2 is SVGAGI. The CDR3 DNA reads TGTGCCAGCAGTCCGAATAGGAGGCAGCCCCAGCATTTT. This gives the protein CASSPNRRQPQHF.

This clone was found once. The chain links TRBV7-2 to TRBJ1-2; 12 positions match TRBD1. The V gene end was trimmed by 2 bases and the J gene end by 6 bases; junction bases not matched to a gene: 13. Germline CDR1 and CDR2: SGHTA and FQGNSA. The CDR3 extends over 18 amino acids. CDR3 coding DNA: TGTGCCAGCAGCTTATCCCCTGCCCGGGGACAGGGGGCCAATGGCTACACCTTC. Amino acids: CASSLSPARGQGANGYTF. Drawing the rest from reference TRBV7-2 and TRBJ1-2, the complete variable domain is GAGVSQSPSNKVTEKGKDVELRCDPISGHTALYWYRQSLGQGLEFLIYFQGNSAPDKSGLPSDRFSAERTGGSVSTLTIQRTQQEDSAVYLCASSLSPARGQGANGYTFGSGTRLTVV.